The entry that follows covers one T cell receptor beta chain sequence. These data come from a study of T cells in Graves' hyperthyroidism and ophthalmopathy. The CDR3 loop spans 14 amino acids. Germline CDR1 is SEHNR and CDR2 is FQNEAQ (reference sequence). V lost 5 bases, J lost 4 bases, and 14 bases lay in between. TCR beta CDR3 regions were amplified from RNA. Initially, a first-round RT-PCR of the TCR CDR3 employed the HTBI primer set. TCRdb reprocessed the multiplex PCR reads with MiXCR, giving one entry per CDR3 protein. The profile covers about 500,000 distinct CDR3 sequences, with about 15% appearing a single time and 29% taken by the ten largest.

The specimen was blood. The receptor comes from a woman under 40 with Graves' ophthalmopathy. This chain uses TRBV7-9 with TRBJ1-2; no clear D. The CDR3 bases are TGTGCCAGCAGCCAATCAGAACGCATCTATGGCTACACCTTC. It specifies CASSQSERIYGYTF. Filled out from reference TRBV7-9 and TRBJ1-2, the complete variable domain reads DTGVSQNPRHKITKRGQNVTFRCDPISEHNRLYWYRQTLGQGPEFLTYFQNEAQLEKSRLLSDRFSAERPKGSFSTLEIQRTEQGDSAMYLCASSQSERIYGYTFGSGTRLTVV.